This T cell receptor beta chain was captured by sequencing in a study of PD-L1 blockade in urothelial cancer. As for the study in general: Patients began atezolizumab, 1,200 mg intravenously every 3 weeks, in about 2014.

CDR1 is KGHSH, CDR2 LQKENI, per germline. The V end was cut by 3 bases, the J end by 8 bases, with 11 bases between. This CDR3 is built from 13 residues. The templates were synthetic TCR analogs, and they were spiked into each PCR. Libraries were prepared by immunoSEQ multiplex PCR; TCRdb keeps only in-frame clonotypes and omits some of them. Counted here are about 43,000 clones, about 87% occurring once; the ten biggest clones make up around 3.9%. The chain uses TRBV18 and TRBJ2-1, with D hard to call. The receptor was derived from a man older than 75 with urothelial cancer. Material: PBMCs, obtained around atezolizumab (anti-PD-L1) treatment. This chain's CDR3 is CASSPSLRDEQFF. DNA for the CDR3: TGTGCCAGCTCACCCTCCCTCCGCGATGAGCAGTTCTTC.